The clone carrying this T cell receptor (beta chain) came up many times. Its matching antigen is unknown. The sample is drawn from a study of identical twins. Findings of the study overall: Monozygotic twins shared more out-of-frame TCR alpha than recombination models predicted. Zero-insertion analyses might be partly confounded by invariant T cells like MAIT and iNKT.

A universal primer site was created by template switching, with the cDNA bearing unique molecular identifiers. TCRdb recomputed calls from the 5' RACE reads with MiXCR, one row per CDR3 protein. The table shows approximately 700,000 distinct CDR3 sequences, with 5.5% to 6.5% occurring only once. Trimming stripped 4 bases from V and 9 bases from J, with 14 bases between. CDR1 is SGHRS and CDR2 is YFSETQ in the germline V gene. The CDR3 has 13 amino acids. The V gene is TRBV5-1, the J gene TRBJ2-1; TRBD2 might be the D (8 bases). This clonotype was obtained from a man aged 18 to 30 in good health. Sequencing used naive T cells sorted from blood. CDR3 nucleotide sequence: TGCGCCAGCAGCCGGGAGGGGGCGAGTGAGCAGTTCTTC. Translating it yields CASSREGASEQFF.